The clone carrying this T cell receptor (beta chain) came up many times. Its specificity is unknown. Aged 18 to 65, the patients had hyperthyroidism that was newly diagnosed and had lasted under 2 months. Each diagnosis was grounded in clinical symptoms, serum thyroxine and TRAb, thyroid ultrasound, and orbital computed tomography. PBMCs were obtained from 9.5 to 10 ml fresh peripheral blood. Trimming removed 6 bases at V and 7 bases at J, with 12 bases between. This CDR3 comprises 12 residues. Germline CDR1 is MNHNS and CDR2 is SASEGT. The CDR3 regions of TCR beta were amplified from RNA transcripts. Initially, a first-round RT-PCR of the TCR CDR3 employed the HTBI primer set. In TCRdb, the multiplex PCR reads were re-called with MiXCR into one record per CDR3 protein. The sample has about 200,000 distinct CDR3 sequences, 17% seen once. The data originate from a study of T cells in Graves' hyperthyroidism and ophthalmopathy. Study outcomes and limitations: Stable hyperthyroidism and ophthalmopathy were separated using 13 V-J signatures.

V is TRBV6-1 and J is TRBJ1-2; weak D call: TRBD1 (5 bases). The specimen was blood. The receptor's source is a woman in her fifties or sixties with Graves' hyperthyroidism. The CDR3 sequence is CASRQGPGGYTF. DNA for the CDR3: TGTGCCAGCAGGCAGGGACCTGGTGGCTACACCTTC.